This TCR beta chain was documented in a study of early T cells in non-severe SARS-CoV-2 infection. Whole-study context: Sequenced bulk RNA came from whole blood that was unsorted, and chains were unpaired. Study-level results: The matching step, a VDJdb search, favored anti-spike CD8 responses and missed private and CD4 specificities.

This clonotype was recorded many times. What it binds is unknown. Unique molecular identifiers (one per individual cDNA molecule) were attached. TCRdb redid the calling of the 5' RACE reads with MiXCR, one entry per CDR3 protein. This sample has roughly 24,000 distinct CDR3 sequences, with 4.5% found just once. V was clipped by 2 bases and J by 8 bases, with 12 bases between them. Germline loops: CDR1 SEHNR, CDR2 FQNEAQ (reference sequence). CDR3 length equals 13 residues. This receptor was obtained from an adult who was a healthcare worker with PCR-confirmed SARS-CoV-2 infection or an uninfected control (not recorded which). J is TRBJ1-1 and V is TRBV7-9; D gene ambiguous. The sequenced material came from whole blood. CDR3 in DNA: TGTGCCAGCAGCTTAAAGGGCGGTTGGGAAGCTTTCTTT. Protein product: CASSLKGGWEAFF. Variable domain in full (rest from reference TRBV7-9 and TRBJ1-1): DTGVSQNPRHKITKRGQNVTFRCDPISEHNRLYWYRQTLGQGPEFLTYFQNEAQLEKSRLLSDRFSAERPKGSFSTLEIQRTEQGDSAMYLCASSLKGGWEAFFGQGTRLTVV.